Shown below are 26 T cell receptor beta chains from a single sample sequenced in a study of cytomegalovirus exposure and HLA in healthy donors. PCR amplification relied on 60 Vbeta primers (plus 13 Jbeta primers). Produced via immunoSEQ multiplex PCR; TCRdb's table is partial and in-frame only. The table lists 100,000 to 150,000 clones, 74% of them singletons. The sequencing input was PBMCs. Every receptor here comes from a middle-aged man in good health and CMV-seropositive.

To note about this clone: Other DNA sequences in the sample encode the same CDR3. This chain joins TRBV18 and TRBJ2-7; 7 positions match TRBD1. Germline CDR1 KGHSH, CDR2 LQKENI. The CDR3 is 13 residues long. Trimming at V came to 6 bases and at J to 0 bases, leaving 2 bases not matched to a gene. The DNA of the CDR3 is TGTGCCAGCTCTCGGGACAGCTCCTACGAGCAGTACTTC. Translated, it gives CASSRDSSYEQYF.

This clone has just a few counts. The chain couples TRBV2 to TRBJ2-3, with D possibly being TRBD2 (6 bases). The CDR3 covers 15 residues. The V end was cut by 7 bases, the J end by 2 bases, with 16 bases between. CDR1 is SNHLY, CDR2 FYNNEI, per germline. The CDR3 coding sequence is TGTGCCAGCAATTCTAGGAGGGGCCACACAGATACGCAGTATTTT. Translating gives CASNSRRGHTDTQYF.

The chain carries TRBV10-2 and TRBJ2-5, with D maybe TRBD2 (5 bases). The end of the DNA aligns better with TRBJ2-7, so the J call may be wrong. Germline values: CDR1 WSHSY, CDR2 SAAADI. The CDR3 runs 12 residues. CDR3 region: CASRGSSYEQYF. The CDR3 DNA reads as TGCGCCTCTAGAGGGAGCTCCTACGAGCAGTACTTC.

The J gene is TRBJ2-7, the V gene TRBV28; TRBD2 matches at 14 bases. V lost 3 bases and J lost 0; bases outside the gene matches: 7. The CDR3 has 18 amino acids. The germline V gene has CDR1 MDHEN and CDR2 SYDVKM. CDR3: CASSLGGTSGGSSYEQYF. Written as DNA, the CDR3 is TGTGCCAGCAGTTTGGGAGGGACTAGCGGGGGAAGCTCCTACGAGCAGTACTTC.

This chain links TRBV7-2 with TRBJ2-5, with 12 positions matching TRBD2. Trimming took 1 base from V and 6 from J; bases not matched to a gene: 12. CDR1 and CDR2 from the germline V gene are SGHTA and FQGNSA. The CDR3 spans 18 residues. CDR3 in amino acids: CASSLGASGRAFLQTQYF. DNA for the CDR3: TGTGCCAGCAGCTTAGGGGCTAGCGGGAGGGCCTTTCTTCAGACCCAGTACTTC.

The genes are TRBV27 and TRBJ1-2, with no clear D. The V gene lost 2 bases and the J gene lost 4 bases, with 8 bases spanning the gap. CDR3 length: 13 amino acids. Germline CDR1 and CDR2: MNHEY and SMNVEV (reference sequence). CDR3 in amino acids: CASSLVRGYGYTF. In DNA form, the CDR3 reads TGTGCCAGCAGTTTAGTTCGGGGCTATGGCTACACCTTC.

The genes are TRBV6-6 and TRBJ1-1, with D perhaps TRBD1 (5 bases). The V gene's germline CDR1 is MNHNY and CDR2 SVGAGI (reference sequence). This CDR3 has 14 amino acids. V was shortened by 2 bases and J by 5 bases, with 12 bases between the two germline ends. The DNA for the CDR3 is TGTGCCAGCAGTTACATGCCCCCAGGGACTGAAGCTTTCTTT. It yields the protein CASSYMPPGTEAFF.

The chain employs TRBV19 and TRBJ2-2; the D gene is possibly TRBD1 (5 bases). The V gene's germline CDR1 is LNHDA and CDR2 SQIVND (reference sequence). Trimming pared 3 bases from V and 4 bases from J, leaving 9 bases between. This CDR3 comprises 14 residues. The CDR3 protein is CASSILTGTGELFF. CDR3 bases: TGTGCCAGTAGTATCCTAACAGGCACCGGGGAGCTGTTTTTT. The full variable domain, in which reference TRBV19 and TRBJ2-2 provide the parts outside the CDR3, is DGGITQSPKYLFRKEGQNVTLSCEQNLNHDAMYWYRQDPGQGLRLIYYSQIVNDFQKGDIAEGYSVSREKKESFPLTVTSAQKNPTAFYLCASSILTGTGELFFGEGSRLTVL.

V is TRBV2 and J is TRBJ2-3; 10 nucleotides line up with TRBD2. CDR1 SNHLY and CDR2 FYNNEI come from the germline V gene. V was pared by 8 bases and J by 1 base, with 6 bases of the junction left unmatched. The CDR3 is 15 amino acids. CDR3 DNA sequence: TGTGCCAGCGGAGCGGGGGGGCCCGGCACAGATACGCAGTATTTT. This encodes CASGAGGPGTDTQYF.

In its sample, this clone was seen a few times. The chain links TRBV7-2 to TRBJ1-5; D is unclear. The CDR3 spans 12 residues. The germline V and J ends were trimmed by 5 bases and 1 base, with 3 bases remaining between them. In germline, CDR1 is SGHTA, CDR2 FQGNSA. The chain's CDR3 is CASSQSNQPQHF. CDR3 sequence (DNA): TGTGCCAGCAGCCAGAGCAATCAGCCCCAGCATTTT. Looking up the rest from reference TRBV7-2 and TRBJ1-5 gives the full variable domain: GAGVSQSPSNKVTEKGKDVELRCDPISGHTALYWYRQSLGQGLEFLIYFQGNSAPDKSGLPSDRFSAERTGGSVSTLTIQRTQQEDSAVYLCASSQSNQPQHFGDGTRLSIL.

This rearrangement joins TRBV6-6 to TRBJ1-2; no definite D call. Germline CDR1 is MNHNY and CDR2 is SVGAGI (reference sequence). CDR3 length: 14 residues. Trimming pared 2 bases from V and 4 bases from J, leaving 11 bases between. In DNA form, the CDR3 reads TGTGCCAGCAGTTACGCAGTGGACTTCTATGGCTACACCTTC. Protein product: CASSYAVDFYGYTF.

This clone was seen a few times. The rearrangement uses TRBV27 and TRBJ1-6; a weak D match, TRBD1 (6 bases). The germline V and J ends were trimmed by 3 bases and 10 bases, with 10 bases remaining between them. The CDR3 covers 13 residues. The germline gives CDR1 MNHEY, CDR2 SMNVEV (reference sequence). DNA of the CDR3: TGTGCCAGCAGTTTCAGCAGGGGCTCACCCCTCCACTTT. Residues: CASSFSRGSPLHF.

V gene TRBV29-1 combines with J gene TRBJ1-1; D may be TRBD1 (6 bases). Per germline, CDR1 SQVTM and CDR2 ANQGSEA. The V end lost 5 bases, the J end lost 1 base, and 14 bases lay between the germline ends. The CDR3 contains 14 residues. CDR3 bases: TGCAGCGTTAGGGGGGGGACGGGGAACACTGAAGCTTTCTTT. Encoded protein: CSVRGGTGNTEAFF.

The CDR3 sequence is CASSSGSGANVLTF. The CDR3 bases are TGTGCCAGCAGCTCTGGGAGTGGGGCCAACGTCCTGACTTTC. The gene calls are TRBV11-3 and TRBJ2-6, with a tentative D call TRBD2 (5 bases). The CDR3 has 14 residues. V shed 4 bases and J shed 3 bases, with 7 bases lying between them. Per the germline V gene, CDR1 is SGHNT and CDR2 is YENEEA.

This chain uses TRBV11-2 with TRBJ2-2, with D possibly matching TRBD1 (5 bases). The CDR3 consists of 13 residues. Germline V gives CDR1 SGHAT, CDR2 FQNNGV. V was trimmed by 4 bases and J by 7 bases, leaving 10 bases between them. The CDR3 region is CASSSQGLGELFF. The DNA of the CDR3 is TGTGCCAGCAGCTCCCAGGGTCTCGGGGAGCTGTTTTTT.

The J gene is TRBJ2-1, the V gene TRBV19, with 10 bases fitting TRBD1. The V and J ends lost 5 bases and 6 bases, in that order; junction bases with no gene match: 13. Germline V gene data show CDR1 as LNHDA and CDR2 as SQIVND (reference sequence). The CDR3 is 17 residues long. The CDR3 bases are TGTGCCAGTAGTCGCACCGACAGGGGGCCTTTGGGCAATGAGCAGTTCTTC. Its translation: CASSRTDRGPLGNEQFF. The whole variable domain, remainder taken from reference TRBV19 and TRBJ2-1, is DGGITQSPKYLFRKEGQNVTLSCEQNLNHDAMYWYRQDPGQGLRLIYYSQIVNDFQKGDIAEGYSVSREKKESFPLTVTSAQKNPTAFYLCASSRTDRGPLGNEQFFGPGTRLTVL.

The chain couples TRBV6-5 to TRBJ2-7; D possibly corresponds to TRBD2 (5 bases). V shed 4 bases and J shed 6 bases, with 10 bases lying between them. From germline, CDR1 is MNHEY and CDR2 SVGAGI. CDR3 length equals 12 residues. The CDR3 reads CASSSIAFEQYF. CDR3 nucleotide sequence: TGTGCCAGCAGTTCCATAGCGTTCGAGCAGTACTTC.

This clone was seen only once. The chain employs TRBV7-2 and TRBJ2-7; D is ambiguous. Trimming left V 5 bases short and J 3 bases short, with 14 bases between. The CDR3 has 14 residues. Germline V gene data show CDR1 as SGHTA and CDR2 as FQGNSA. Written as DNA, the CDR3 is TGTGCCAGCAGCCTCGACTGGAATCTCTACGAGCAGTACTTC. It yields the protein CASSLDWNLYEQYF.

In DNA form, the CDR3 reads TGTGCCAGCACTTTCTCCGCCGGGACTAGCAACCGTGAGCAGTTCTTC. Translation gives CASTFSAGTSNREQFF. The genes are TRBV6-5 and TRBJ2-1, with TRBD2 identical over 9 bases. In germline, CDR1 is MNHEY, CDR2 SVGAGI. The CDR3 totals 16 residues. Trimming removed 7 bases from V and 9 bases from J; junction bases left unmatched: 16.

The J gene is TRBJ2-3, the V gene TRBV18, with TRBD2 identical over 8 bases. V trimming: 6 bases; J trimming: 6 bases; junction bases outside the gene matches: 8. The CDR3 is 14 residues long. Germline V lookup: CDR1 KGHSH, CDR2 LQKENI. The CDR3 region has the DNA TGTGCCAGCTCGACCGGGACTAGAAGGGATACGCAGTATTTT. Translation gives CASSTGTRRDTQYF.

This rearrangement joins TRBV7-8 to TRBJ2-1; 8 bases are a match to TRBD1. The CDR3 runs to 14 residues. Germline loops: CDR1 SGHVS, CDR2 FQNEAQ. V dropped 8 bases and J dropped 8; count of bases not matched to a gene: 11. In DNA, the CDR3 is TGTGCCAGCCATACAGGGGGAAGGTTCGATGAGCAGTTCTTC. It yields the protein CASHTGGRFDEQFF.

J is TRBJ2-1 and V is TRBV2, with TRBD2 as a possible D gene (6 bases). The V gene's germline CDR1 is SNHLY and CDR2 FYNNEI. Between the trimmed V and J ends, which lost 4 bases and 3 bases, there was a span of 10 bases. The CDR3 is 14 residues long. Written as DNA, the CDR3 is TGTGCCAGCAGTGGGGTGGGACTCTACAATGAGCAGTTCTTC. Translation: CASSGVGLYNEQFF.

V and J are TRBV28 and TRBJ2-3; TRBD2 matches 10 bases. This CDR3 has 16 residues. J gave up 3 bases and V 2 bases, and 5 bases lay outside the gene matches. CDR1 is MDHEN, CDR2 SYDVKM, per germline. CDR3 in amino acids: CASSLHTSGVTDTQYF. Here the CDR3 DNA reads TGTGCCAGCAGTTTACACACTAGCGGGGTTACAGATACGCAGTATTTT.

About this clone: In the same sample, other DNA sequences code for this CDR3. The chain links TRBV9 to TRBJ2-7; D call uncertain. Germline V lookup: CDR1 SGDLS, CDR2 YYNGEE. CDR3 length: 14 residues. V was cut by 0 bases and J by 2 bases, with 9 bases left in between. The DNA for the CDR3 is TGTGCCAGCAGCGTAGGAACAGCCCCCTACGAGCAGTACTTC. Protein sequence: CASSVGTAPYEQYF.

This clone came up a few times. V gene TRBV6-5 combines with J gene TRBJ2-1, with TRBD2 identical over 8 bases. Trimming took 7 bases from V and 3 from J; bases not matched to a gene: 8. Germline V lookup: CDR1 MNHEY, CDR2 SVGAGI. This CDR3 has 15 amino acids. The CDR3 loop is CASTLSGGDYNEQFF. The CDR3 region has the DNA TGTGCCAGCACCCTAAGCGGGGGAGACTACAATGAGCAGTTCTTC.

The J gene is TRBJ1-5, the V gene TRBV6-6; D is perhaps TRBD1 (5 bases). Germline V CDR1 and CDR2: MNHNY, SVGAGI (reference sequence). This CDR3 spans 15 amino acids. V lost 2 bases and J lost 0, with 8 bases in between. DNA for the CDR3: TGTGCCAGCAGTTACGACAGAGTTAGCAATCAGCCCCAGCATTTT. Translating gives CASSYDRVSNQPQHF.